These 13 T cell receptor beta chains originate from one sample sequenced in a study of Ad26.COV2.S vaccination and SARS-CoV-2 variants. Noted treatment: about 20 received Ad26.COV2.S at low or high dose, single or two shots; 5 received placebo; per-sample allocation not given. On day 63 after the first injection, vaccine and placebo recipients gave samples. Sequenced by immunoSEQ multiplex PCR; TCRdb stores in-frame clones only, minus some. The sample consists of around 300,000 clones, approximately 86% of them appearing once. Sequencing used peripheral blood, obtained in a trial of Ad26.COV2.S vaccine versus placebo. The receptors stem from a person aged 18-65 years who received the Ad26.COV2.S COVID-19 vaccine or a placebo.

Details on this clone: A read error may explain this, as a much larger clone is one base away. The chain links TRBV28 to TRBJ1-2, with a tentative D call TRBD1 (6 bases). The V end was cut by 5 bases, the J end by 2 bases, with 9 bases between. Germline V gene data show CDR1 as MDHEN and CDR2 as SYDVKM. This CDR3 comprises 13 residues. CDR3 nucleotide sequence: TGTGCCAGCAGTACCCAGGGGAACTATGGCTACACCTTC. Protein: CASSTQGNYGYTF.

This CDR3 is CASSSTGTGALGGEQYF. The CDR3 DNA reads as TGTGCCAGTAGTTCAACAGGAACAGGAGCCCTCGGGGGCGAGCAGTACTTC. The chain is built from TRBV19 and TRBJ2-7; maybe TRBD2 (6 bases). CDR1 and CDR2 (germline): LNHDA, SQIVND (reference sequence). The ends were cut back, 5 bases at V and 6 bases at J, with 26 bases in the middle. This CDR3 is built from 17 residues.

V is TRBV28 and J is TRBJ2-7, with D perhaps matching TRBD2 (5 bases). Trimming left V 5 bases short and J 0 bases short, with 14 bases between. CDR1 is MDHEN and CDR2 is SYDVKM in the germline V gene. The CDR3 has 15 amino acids. Here the CDR3 reads CASSPGRVPSYEQYF. CDR3 nucleotides: TGTGCCAGCAGTCCTGGGCGGGTGCCCTCCTACGAGCAGTACTTC.

The V and J genes are TRBV7-2 and TRBJ1-1; 7 bases line up with TRBD1. V shed 5 bases, J shed 5 bases, and the junction held 8 bases outside the gene matches. Looked up from germline, CDR1 is SGHTA and CDR2 is FQGNSA. CDR3 length: 14 amino acids. Here the CDR3 DNA reads TGTGCCAGCAGCCCACAGGGGAGGCGGACTGAAGCTTTCTTT. Amino acids: CASSPQGRRTEAFF.

The chain combines TRBV7-2 with TRBJ2-3, with D unclear. The CDR3 is made up of 13 amino acids. CDR1 and CDR2 from the germline V gene are SGHTA and FQGNSA. The germline V and J ends were trimmed by 5 bases and 1 base, with 7 bases remaining between them. The CDR3, as DNA: TGTGCCAGCAGCCCCATTCGCACAGATACGCAGTATTTT. Translating gives CASSPIRTDTQYF.

J is TRBJ2-1 and V is TRBV5-1, with a weak D call TRBD1 (6 bases). The CDR3 loop spans 13 amino acids. The ends were cut back, 0 bases at V and 5 bases at J, with 6 bases in the middle. CDR1 and CDR2 (germline): SGHRS, YFSETQ. CDR3 DNA sequence: TGCGCCAGCAGCTTGGGGGGGCACAATGAGCAGTTCTTC. This sequence encodes CASSLGGHNEQFF.

The chain employs TRBV20-1 and TRBJ2-3; tentative D call: TRBD2 (5 bases). The V end was cut by 6 bases, the J end by 4 bases, with 5 bases between. The germline V gene encodes CDR1 DFQATT and CDR2 SNEGSKA (reference sequence). The CDR3 is 10 residues long. In DNA, the CDR3 is TGCAGTGCCGGGGCAGATACGCAGTATTTT. It yields the protein CSAGADTQYF.

V usage is TRBV27 and J usage is TRBJ1-1; possibly TRBD1 for D (5 bases). CDR1 is MNHEY, CDR2 SMNVEV, per germline (reference sequence). The CDR3 has 16 residues. Trimming took off 5 bases at V and 1 base at J, with 17 bases between the two ends. The CDR3 nucleotides read TGTGCCAGCAGTCCCTGGCGTTCAGGGAAGAACACTGAAGCTTTCTTT. It encodes CASSPWRSGKNTEAFF.

The rearrangement uses TRBV7-3 and TRBJ2-1; D is unclear. Germline V gene sequence: CDR1 SGHTA, CDR2 FQGTGA. The CDR3 is 13 residues long. V lost 5 bases, J lost 6 bases, and 11 bases lay in between. The CDR3 loop reads CASSLQTRNEQFF. The CDR3 region has the DNA TGTGCCAGCAGCCTACAGACCCGCAATGAGCAGTTCTTC.

The chain links TRBV28 to TRBJ2-5, with 11 bases that match TRBD2. From germline, CDR1 is MDHEN and CDR2 SYDVKM. The ends lost 5 bases at V and 5 bases at J; junction bases unmatched: 4. CDR3 length equals 14 residues. As DNA, the CDR3 is TGTGCCAGCAGTCGTAGCGGGGGGGTGGAGACCCAGTACTTC. As protein: CASSRSGGVETQYF.

The rearrangement joins TRBV7-9 to TRBJ2-1, with 13 nucleotides matching TRBD2. V lost 5 bases to trimming and J lost 6 bases; unmatched junction nucleotides: 4. The CDR3 spans 15 residues. CDR1 is SEHNR, CDR2 FQNEAQ, per germline (reference sequence). The CDR3 DNA is TGTGCCAGCAGCCCGAGGACTAGCGGGAGCAATGAGCAGTTCTTC. It encodes CASSPRTSGSNEQFF.

The V gene is TRBV30, the J gene TRBJ2-6; D is uncertain. V was pared by 0 bases and J by 0 bases, with 9 bases between. In germline, CDR1 is GTSNPN, CDR2 SVGIG (reference sequence). CDR3 length: 16 amino acids. The chain's CDR3 is CAWSVQWSSGANVLTF. The CDR3 DNA reads TGTGCCTGGAGTGTACAATGGAGCTCTGGGGCCAACGTCCTGACTTTC.

The chain has TRBV28 and TRBJ2-1, with 13 bases aligning to TRBD2. Germline CDR1 MDHEN, CDR2 SYDVKM. Unmatched junction bases numbered 11, after V lost 7 bases and J lost 2 bases. This CDR3 is built from 18 residues. For the CDR3, the DNA is TGTGCCAGCATGAGACTAGCGGGAGGAAGGGAAGCCTACAATGAGCAGTTCTTC. It yields the protein CASMRLAGGREAYNEQFF. Together with reference TRBV28 and TRBJ2-1, the CDR3 gives the full variable domain: DVKVTQSSRYLVKRTGEKVFLECVQDMDHENMFWYRQDPGLGLRLIYFSYDVKMKEKGDIPEGYSVSREKKERFSLILESASTNQTSMYLCASMRLAGGREAYNEQFFGPGTRLTVL.